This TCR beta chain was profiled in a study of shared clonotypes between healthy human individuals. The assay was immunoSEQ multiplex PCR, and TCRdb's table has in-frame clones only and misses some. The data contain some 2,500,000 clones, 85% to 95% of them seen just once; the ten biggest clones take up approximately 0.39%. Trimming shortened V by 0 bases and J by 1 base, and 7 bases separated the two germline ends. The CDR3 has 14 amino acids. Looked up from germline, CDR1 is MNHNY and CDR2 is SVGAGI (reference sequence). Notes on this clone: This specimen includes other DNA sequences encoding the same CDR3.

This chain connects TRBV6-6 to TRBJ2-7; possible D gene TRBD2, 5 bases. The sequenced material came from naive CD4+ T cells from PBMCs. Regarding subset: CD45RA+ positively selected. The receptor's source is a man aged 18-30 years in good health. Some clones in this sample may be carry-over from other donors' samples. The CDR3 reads CASSYSSGSYEQYF. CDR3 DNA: TGTGCCAGCAGTTACTCCTCGGGGTCCTACGAGCAGTACTTC.